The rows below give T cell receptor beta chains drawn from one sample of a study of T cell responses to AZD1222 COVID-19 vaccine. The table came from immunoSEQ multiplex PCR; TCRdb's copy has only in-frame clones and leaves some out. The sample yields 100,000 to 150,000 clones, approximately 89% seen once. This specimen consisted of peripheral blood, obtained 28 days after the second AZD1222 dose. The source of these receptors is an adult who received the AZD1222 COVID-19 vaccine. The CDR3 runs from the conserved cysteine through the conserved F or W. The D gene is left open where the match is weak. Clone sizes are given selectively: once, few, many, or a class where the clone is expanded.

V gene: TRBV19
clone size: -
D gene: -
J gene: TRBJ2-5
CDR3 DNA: TGTGCCAGTAGTACGGACGCGGCTAAAGAGACCCAGTACTTC
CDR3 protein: CASSTDAAKETQYF

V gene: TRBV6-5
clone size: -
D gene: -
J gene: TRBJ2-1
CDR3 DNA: TGTGCCAGCAGGCCCTCAGGGGCGCAGAATGAGCAGTTCTTC
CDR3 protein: CASRPSGAQNEQFF

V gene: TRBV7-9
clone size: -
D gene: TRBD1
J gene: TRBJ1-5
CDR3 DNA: TGTGCCAGCGGGACAGGGGATAGCAATCAGCCCCAGCATTTT
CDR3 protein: CASGTGDSNQPQHF

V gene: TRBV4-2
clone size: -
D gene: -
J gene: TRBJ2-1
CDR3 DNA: TGTGCCAGCAGCCAAGAGAATTCGGGGTCCTACAATGAGCAGTTCTTC
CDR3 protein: CASSQENSGSYNEQFF

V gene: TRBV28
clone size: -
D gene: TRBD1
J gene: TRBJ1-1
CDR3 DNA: TGTGCCAGCAGTCATATGAGAAACAGGGGGGGCATGAACACTGAAGCTTTCTTT
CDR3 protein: CASSHMRNRGGMNTEAFF

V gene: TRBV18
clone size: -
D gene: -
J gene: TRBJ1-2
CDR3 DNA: TGTGCCAGCTCACCAAGGGAGCGGGGGAGCTATGGCTACACCTTC
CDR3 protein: CASSPRERGSYGYTF

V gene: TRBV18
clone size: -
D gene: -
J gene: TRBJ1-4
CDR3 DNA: TGTGCCAACACCTTATCGGGTGAAAAACTGTTTTTT
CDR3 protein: CANTLSGEKLFF

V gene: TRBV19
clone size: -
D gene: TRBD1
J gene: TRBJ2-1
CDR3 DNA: TGTGCCAGTAGTACCGAGACAGGGGCAAGCTACAATGAGCAGTTCTTC
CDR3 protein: CASSTETGASYNEQFF

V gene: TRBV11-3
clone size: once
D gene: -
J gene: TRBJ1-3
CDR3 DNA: TGTGCCAGCAGCTTAGGTTCGGCTGGAAACACCATATATTTT
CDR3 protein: CASSLGSAGNTIYF

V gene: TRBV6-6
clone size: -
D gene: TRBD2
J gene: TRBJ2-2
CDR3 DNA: TGTGCCAGCAGTCTTCTTGGCGGGGGGGCTGACGGGGAGCTGTTTTTT
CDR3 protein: CASSLLGGGADGELFF

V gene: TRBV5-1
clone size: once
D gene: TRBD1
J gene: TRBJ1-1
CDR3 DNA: TGCGCCAGCTCTCCCCGGTTTTCAAGTAGGGACAGGGAAGCTTTCTTT
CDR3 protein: CASSPRFSSRDREAFF

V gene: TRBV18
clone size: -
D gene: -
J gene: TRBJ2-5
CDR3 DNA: TGTGCCAGCTCACCGCGGCGGAACCAAGAGACCCAGTACTTC
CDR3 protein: CASSPRRNQETQYF

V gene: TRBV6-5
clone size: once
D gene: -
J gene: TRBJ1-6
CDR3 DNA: TGTGCCAGCAGTTCCCAAACGGGGGGTTCACCCCTCCACTTT
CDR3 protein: CASSSQTGGSPLHF

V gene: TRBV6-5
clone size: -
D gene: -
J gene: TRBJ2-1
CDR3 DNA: TGTGCCAGCAGTTACAGGGACGCATACAATGAGCAGTTCTTC
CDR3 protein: CASSYRDAYNEQFF

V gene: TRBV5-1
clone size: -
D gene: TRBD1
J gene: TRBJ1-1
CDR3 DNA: TGCGCCAGCAGCTTCGACAGGGGAGTTGAAGCTTTCTTT
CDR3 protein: CASSFDRGVEAFF

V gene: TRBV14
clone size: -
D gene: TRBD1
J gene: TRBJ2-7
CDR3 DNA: TGTGCCAGCAGCCTACCGGGACAGGAACTAATCAACTTC
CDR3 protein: CASSLPGQELINF

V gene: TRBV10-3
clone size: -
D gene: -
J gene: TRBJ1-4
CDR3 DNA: TGTGCCATCAGTGGCTGGCAGGGTGGTGAAAAACTGTTTTTT
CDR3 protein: CAISGWQGGEKLFF

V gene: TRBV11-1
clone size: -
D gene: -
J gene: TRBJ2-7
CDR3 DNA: TGTGCCAGCAGCTTCAGCGGGACAAGGAACGAGCAGTACTTC
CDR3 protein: CASSFSGTRNEQYF

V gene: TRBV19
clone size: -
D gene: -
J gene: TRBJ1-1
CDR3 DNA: TGTGCCAGTAGTGACAAGAACACTGAAGCTTTCTTT
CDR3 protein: CASSDKNTEAFF

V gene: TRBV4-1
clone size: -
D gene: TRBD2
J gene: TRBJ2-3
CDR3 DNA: TGCGCCAGCAGCCAAGATTGGGGCGGGGGGGCCAAAGATACGCAGTATTTT
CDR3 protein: CASSQDWGGGAKDTQYF